The sequence of this T cell receptor beta chain was determined in a study of monozygotic twins with inflammatory bowel disease (dated by TCRdb to the late 2010s). With regard to the full study: In total, approximately 28 monozygotic twin pairs made up the full study: 19 Danish pairs, all IBD-discordant, plus nine German pairs, of which four were IBD-concordant and five were IBD-discordant. Each individual had, on average, about 151 000 unique TCRalpha sequences and 181 000 unique TCRbeta sequences available for analysis. The search for disease-associated traits relied mainly on comparing, within discordant pairs, IBD patients with their genetically identical healthy co-twins.

Of note for this clonotype: There is no known antigen for this receptor.

The CDR3 goes from the cysteine to the phenylalanine over 16 residues. No DNA is recorded. The CDR1 and CDR2 encoded by the germline V gene are SGHRS and YFSETQ. Overall study outcomes, separate from this receptor: Distinction between different T cell subtypes could not be achieved in the analysis. Because patients received different immunosuppressive treatments, the repertoires may have picked up extra background noise and variability between individuals. IBD patients shared fewer clonotypes with other individuals than healthy twins did, most markedly in patients showing signs of disease activity. TCRbeta repertoire diversity, by inverse Simpson index, was decreased in IBD patients compared with their healthy co-twins. The results gave no support for a single strong signal or clonotype linked to IBD. Repertoire similarity did not differ between concordant and discordant twins, which could be due to limited statistical power.

From each donor, a roughly 2.5 ml peripheral blood sample was drawn into PAXgene tubes and stored at -80 degrees C. Without any T cell sorting, total RNA was extracted from whole blood using the PAXgene blood miRNA kit on an automated QIAcube. Peripheral blood from monozygotic twin pairs who were concordant or discordant for inflammatory bowel disease underwent deep TCRalpha and TCRbeta repertoire profiling using unique molecular barcoding. For every twin pair, smoking habits were documented, and each individual was categorised as a current, former or never smoker. Libraries were prepared through 5' RACE. The input for every TCR library was roughly 3,300 ng of total RNA. For each sample, cDNA synthesis with SMARTScribe reverse transcriptase was split into eight separate reactions. Unique molecular identifiers containing a 6-nucleotide sample barcode were introduced through template switching during cDNA synthesis. Two nested PCRs of about 15 and 9 cycles amplified the TCRalpha and TCRbeta cDNA, and bead purification followed each PCR. Before amplification, cDNA was treated with uracil DNA-glycosylase and purified using the QIAquick PCR purification kit. The second PCR added Illumina TruSeq-compatible adapters along with sample-specific barcodes. Library quality and concentration were checked on TapeStation and Qubit, and libraries were pooled at around 5.3 ng each. The pooled libraries were sequenced with 2 x 100 bp reads and custom sequencing primers on an Illumina HiSeq2500 single-index Rapid Run. Per the authors' processing: PCR and sequencing errors were corrected by UMI-based consensus assembly using MiGEC version 1.2.6. MiXCR version 2.1.1 handled V(D)J alignment, clonotype assembly and CDR3 extraction. Gene usage, clonotype sharing and MAIT/NKT TCR abundance were normalised by analysing the top 1000, 10 000 and 20 000 clonotypes per sample. Diversity was computed as the inverse Simpson index with the vegan R package after downsampling to 27 000 UMIs. Paired Mann-Whitney U tests were applied to discordant twin pairs, with Benjamini-Hochberg correction for multiple testing. TCRdb reprocessed the reads, so every CDR3 protein sequence counts as one entry and DNA is not shown. These V and J calls originate from TCRdb's pipeline instead of the authors' own analysis. The table of this sample itemizes some 190,000 distinct CDR3 sequences. 7.7% of the sample is held by the ten biggest clonotypes.

This receptor was identified in a human donor with ulcerative colitis or Crohn's disease, or a healthy co-twin of an affected twin (not recorded which). Input material: blood. The chain employs TRBV5-1 and TRBJ2-2. The CDR3 has the sequence CASSHPGHANTGELFF.